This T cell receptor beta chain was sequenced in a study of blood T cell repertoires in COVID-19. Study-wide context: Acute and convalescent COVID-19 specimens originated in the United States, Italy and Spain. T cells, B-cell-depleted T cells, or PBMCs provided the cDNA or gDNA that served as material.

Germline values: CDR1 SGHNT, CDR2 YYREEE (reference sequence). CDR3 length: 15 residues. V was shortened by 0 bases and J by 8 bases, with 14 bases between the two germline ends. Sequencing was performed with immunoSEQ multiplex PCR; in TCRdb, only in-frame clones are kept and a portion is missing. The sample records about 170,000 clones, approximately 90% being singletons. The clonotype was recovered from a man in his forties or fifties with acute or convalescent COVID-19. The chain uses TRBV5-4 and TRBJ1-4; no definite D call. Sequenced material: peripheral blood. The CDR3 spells CASSLGGTSAEKLFF. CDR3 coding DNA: TGTGCCAGCAGCTTGGGTGGTACTAGTGCCGAAAAACTGTTTTTT.